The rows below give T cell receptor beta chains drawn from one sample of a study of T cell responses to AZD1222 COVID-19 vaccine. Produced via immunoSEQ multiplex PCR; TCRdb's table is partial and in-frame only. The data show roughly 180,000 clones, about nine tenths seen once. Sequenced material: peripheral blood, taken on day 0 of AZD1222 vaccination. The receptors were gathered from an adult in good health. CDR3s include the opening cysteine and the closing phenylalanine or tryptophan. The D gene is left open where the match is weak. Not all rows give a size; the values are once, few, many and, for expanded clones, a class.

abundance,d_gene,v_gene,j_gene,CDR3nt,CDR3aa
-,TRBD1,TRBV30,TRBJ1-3,TGTGCCTGGAGTCCGGGACAGGGTTTTCCTGGAAACACCATATATTTT,CAWSPGQGFPGNTIYF
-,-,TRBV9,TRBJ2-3,TGTGCCAGCAGCGTACAGGGAAATACGCAGTATTTT,CASSVQGNTQYF
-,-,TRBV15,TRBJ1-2,TGTGCCACCAGCAGAGATCCAAAGAGCTATGGCTACACCTTC,CATSRDPKSYGYTF
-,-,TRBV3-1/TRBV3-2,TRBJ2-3,TGTGCCAGCAGCCAACGCACAGATACGCAGTATTTT,CASSQRTDTQYF
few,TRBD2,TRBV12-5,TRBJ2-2,TGTGCTAGTGGTTTGGTACCGGGGACTAGCGGCTTCTCCGGGGAGCTGTTTTTT,CASGLVPGTSGFSGELFF
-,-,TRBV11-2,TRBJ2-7,TGTGCCAGCAGCTTAGATGGGGGCCAGTACTTC,CASSLDGGQYF
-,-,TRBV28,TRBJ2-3,TGTGCCAGCAGCCAAAACAGGGCGAGCACAGATACGCAGTATTTT,CASSQNRASTDTQYF
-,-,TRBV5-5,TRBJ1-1,TGTGCCAGCAGCCTTCCAGGAGGGGGAAACACTGAAGCTTTCTTT,CASSLPGGGNTEAFF
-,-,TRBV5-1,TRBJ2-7,TGCGCCAGCAGCTCTCCAGGGGTCCACGAGCAGTACTTC,CASSSPGVHEQYF
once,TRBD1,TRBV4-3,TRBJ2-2,TGCGCCAGCAGCCAACTGACAGGGAGCACCGGGGAGCTGTTTTTT,CASSQLTGSTGELFF
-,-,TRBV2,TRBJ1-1,TGTGCCAGCAGTGAAGCGGTACGGCAGACGAGACTTAACACTGAAGCTTTCTTT,CASSEAVRQTRLNTEAFF
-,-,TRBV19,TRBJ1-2,TGTGCCAGTATCGACAGTAACTATGGCTACACCTTC,CASIDSNYGYTF
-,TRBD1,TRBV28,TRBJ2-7,TGTGCCAGCAGTTCACCCTCGGGACAGGGAACTTACGAGCAGTACTTC,CASSSPSGQGTYEQYF
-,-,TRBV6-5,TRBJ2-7,TGTGCCAGCAGTTACGCGGGTCTCTCCTACGAGCAGTACTTC,CASSYAGLSYEQYF
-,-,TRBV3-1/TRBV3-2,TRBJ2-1,TGTGCCAGCAGCCAAGGGGCCTGGGCGGGGAATGAGCAGTTCTTC,CASSQGAWAGNEQFF
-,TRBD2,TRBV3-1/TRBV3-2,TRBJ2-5,TGTGCCAGCAGCCAAGATCGTCGAGTGGGACTAGCGGGGGACCGGGGTGGGGTCCAGTACTTC,CASSQDRRVGLAGDRGGVQYF
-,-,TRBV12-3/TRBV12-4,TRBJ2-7,TGTGCCAGCAGTTGGGGGCGCTCCTACGAGCAGTACTTC,CASSWGRSYEQYF
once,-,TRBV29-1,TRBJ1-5,TGCAGCGTTGTGGGGGGGGCCGATCAGCCCCAGCATTTT,CSVVGGADQPQHF
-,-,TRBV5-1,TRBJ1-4,TGCGCCAGCAGCTTAACTCCAGGGGATGAAAAACTGTTTTTT,CASSLTPGDEKLFF
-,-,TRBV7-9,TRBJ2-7,TGTGCCAGCAGCCGGGACCAGTCCTACGAGCAGTACTTC,CASSRDQSYEQYF
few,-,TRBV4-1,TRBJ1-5,TGCGCCAGCAGCCAAGGACAGGACCGTAGGCCCCAGCATTTT,CASSQGQDRRPQHF
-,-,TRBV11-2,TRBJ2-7,TGTGCCAGCAGCCCAAACCCGGGACCATACGAGCAGTACTTC,CASSPNPGPYEQYF
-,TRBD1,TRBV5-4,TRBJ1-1,TGTGCCAGCAGCGTACTACAGGGGCTCAGGAACACTGAAGCTTTCTTT,CASSVLQGLRNTEAFF